The clone carrying this T cell receptor beta chain was counted only a few times. Its antigen is currently unknown. These data are taken from a study of T cells in localized non-small cell lung cancer. Measured with immunoSEQ multiplex PCR; TCRdb has only the in-frame clones, and not every one. The sample holds roughly 1,500 clones, more than 20% seen once. Trimming pared 1 base from V and 2 bases from J, leaving 8 bases between. The CDR3 length is 14 residues. Per the germline V gene, CDR1 is KGHSH and CDR2 is LQKENI. Findings and caveats of the study: Clonality peaked in uninvolved adjacent lung rather than tumor.

The sample consisted of normal lung tissue next to the tumor, taken before any cancer treatment. The gene calls are TRBV18 and TRBJ2-5; weak D call: TRBD1 (5 bases). The receptor was derived from a female donor older than 55 with stage II squamous cell lung carcinoma. The DNA for the CDR3 is TGTGCCAGCTCACCACTAGGGGCACAAGAGACCCAGTACTTC. It is translated as CASSPLGAQETQYF.